These 5 T cell receptor beta chains originate from one sample sequenced in a study of T cells in Graves' hyperthyroidism and ophthalmopathy. Amplification yielded TCR beta CDR3 regions, with RNA transcripts as the source. During a first-round RT-PCR of the TCR CDR3, the HTBI primer set was used. In TCRdb, the multiplex PCR reads were re-called with MiXCR into one record per CDR3 protein. The sample has a few hundred thousand distinct CDR3 sequences; roughly an eighth are singletons. Sequenced material: blood. The source is a woman between 35 and 50 years old with Graves' ophthalmopathy.

This clonotype showed up just a few times. This sequence joins TRBV7-9 and TRBJ2-1, with TRBD2 as a possible D gene (6 bases). Germline V gene data show CDR1 as SEHNR and CDR2 as FQNEAQ (reference sequence). The CDR3 runs to 14 residues. Deletions cut 2 bases from V and 8 bases from J, with 13 bases between. The CDR3 spells CASSLLSRGHEQFF. The CDR3 nucleotides read TGTGCCAGCAGCTTATTGTCGCGGGGTCATGAGCAGTTCTTC.

The chain employs TRBV6-2 or TRBV6-3 and TRBJ2-3; 13 bases agree with TRBD2. With 4 bases clipped from V and 8 bases from J, the junction kept 12 bases outside the gene matches. Germline-derived CDR1 and CDR2 are MNHEY and SVGEGT. This CDR3 has 17 residues. The DNA for the CDR3 is TGTGCCAGCAGTTTGGGAAAACTAGCGGGGGGGCCGGTTACGCAGTATTTT. Protein: CASSLGKLAGGPVTQYF.

This clonotype was counted at least ten times. The chain links TRBV7-6 to TRBJ2-1, with 7 bases fitting TRBD2. This CDR3 is built from 16 residues. The V and J ends lost 1 base and 2 bases, in that order; junction bases with no gene match: 5. Germline CDR1 and CDR2: SGHVS and FNYEAQ. Here the CDR3 reads CASSLGLAIPYNEQFF. CDR3 sequence (DNA): TGTGCCAGCAGCTTAGGACTAGCCATCCCCTACAATGAGCAGTTCTTC.

The genes are TRBV3-1 and TRBJ1-6; no clear D. CDR3 size: 14 residues. V gave up 4 bases and J gave up 2 bases, with 6 bases separating them. CDR1 and CDR2 from the germline V gene are LGHDT and YNNKEL (reference sequence). In nucleotides, the CDR3 is TGTGCCAGCAGCCCCCCGGCCTATAATTCACCCCTCCACTTT. This translates into CASSPPAYNSPLHF.

This clonotype was observed at least ten times. V is TRBV29-1 and J is TRBJ1-1; D not resolved. V was clipped by 7 bases and J by 1 base, with 13 bases between them. The CDR3 has 13 residues. Germline CDR1 SQVTM, CDR2 ANQGSEA. CDR3 coding DNA: TGCAGCGCTGACCGGACGGGGAACACTGAAGCTTTCTTT. It yields the protein CSADRTGNTEAFF. Using reference TRBV29-1 and TRBJ1-1 for the parts outside the CDR3, the full variable domain is SAVISQKPSRDICQRGTSLTIQCQVDSQVTMMFWYRQQPGQSLTLIATANQGSEATYESGFVIDKFPISRPNLTFSTLTVSNMSPEDSSIYLCSADRTGNTEAFFGQGTRLTVV.